Presented here are 12 T cell receptor beta chains from one specimen sequenced in a study of human T cells and chemical hapten exposure. TCRdb ran MiXCR on the RACE reads and lists one entry per CDR3 protein. The sample holds more than 300,000 distinct CDR3 sequences, 5% to 6.5% seen once. Stated time point: pre-sensitization, week 0. Documented treatment: therapeutic diphenylcyclopropenone sensitization with weekly scalp DPC. Here the sequenced sample was whole blood, taken in connection with sensitization to the hapten diphenylcyclopropenone (DPC). These TCRs come from a woman aged 45 to 65 with alopecia areata. Some clones in this sample may be carry-over from other donors' samples.

This clonotype was observed a handful of times. The genes are TRBV30 and TRBJ1-3; D is ambiguous. Trimming took off 2 bases at V and 2 bases at J, with 7 bases between the two ends. This CDR3 has 13 residues. Germline values: CDR1 GTSNPN, CDR2 SVGIG (reference sequence). CDR3 sequence reads: CAWSLATGNTIYF. As DNA, the CDR3 is TGTGCCTGGAGTCTCGCCACTGGAAACACCATATATTTT.

This clonotype was found many times. J is TRBJ2-7 and V is TRBV7-3; D might be TRBD2 (7 bases). The germline V gene has CDR1 SGHTA and CDR2 FQGTGA. V gave up 5 bases and J gave up 4 bases, with 15 bases separating them. This CDR3 has 14 amino acids. The chain's CDR3 is CASSPSGGRYEQYF. CDR3 bases: TGTGCCAGCAGCCCCTCGGGGGGCCGGTACGAGCAGTACTTC. Using reference TRBV7-3 and TRBJ2-7 for the parts outside the CDR3, the full variable domain is GAGVSQTPSNKVTEKGKYVELRCDPISGHTALYWYRQSLGQGPEFLIYFQGTGAADDSGLPNDRFFAVRPEGSVSTLKIQRTERGDSAVYLCASSPSGGRYEQYFGPGTRLTVT.

This clonotype was seen repeatedly, ten times or more. This sequence joins TRBV5-5 and TRBJ1-4, with 7 bases lining up with TRBD1. Trimming cost V 1 base and J 3 bases; bases outside gene matches: 0. CDR3 length: 14 residues. Looked up from germline, CDR1 is SGHKS and CDR2 is YYEKEE (reference sequence). CDR3 amino acids: CASSLRGPNEKLFF. The DNA of the CDR3 is TGTGCCAGCAGCTTGAGGGGGCCTAATGAAAAACTGTTTTTT.

This clonotype has a count of ten or more. The V gene is TRBV28, the J gene TRBJ2-6, with 10 bases lining up with TRBD1. The germline V gene encodes CDR1 MDHEN and CDR2 SYDVKM. The CDR3 runs 15 residues. Trimming removed 11 bases from V and 3 bases from J; junction bases left unmatched: 7. The CDR3 DNA sequence: TGTGCCCTGGGACAGGGGTTAGGTGGGGCCAACGTCCTGACTTTC. It yields the protein CALGQGLGGANVLTF. The full variable domain, rest sourced from reference TRBV28 and TRBJ2-6, is DVKVTQSSRYLVKRTGEKVFLECVQDMDHENMFWYRQDPGLGLRLIYFSYDVKMKEKGDIPEGYSVSREKKERFSLILESASTNQTSMYLCALGQGLGGANVLTFGAGSRLTVL.

This clonotype was seen more than once but under ten times. This chain joins TRBV7-2 and TRBJ2-2, with TRBD1 matching over 7 bases. Germline CDR1 SGHTA, CDR2 FQGNSA. The CDR3 consists of 15 residues. J was trimmed by 4 bases and V by 5 bases; bases with no gene match: 7. CDR3 region: CASSPEGAGTGELFF. In DNA form, the CDR3 reads TGTGCCAGCAGCCCCGAGGGGGCAGGCACCGGGGAGCTGTTTTTT. Full variable domain (missing parts from reference TRBV7-2 and TRBJ2-2): GAGVSQSPSNKVTEKGKDVELRCDPISGHTALYWYRQSLGQGLEFLIYFQGNSAPDKSGLPSDRFSAERTGGSVSTLTIQRTQQEDSAVYLCASSPEGAGTGELFFGEGSRLTVL.

This rearrangement joins TRBV9 to TRBJ2-2; D unresolved. Trimming pared 7 bases from V and 0 bases from J, leaving 7 bases between. Germline V gene lookup returns CDR1 SGDLS and CDR2 YYNGEE. The CDR3 consists of 13 residues. CDR3 protein: CASGESNTGELFF. The CDR3 DNA sequence: TGTGCCAGCGGGGAATCGAACACCGGGGAGCTGTTTTTT. The full variable domain, rest sourced from reference TRBV9 and TRBJ2-2, is DSGVTQTPKHLITATGQRVTLRCSPRSGDLSVYWYQQSLDQGLQFLIQYYNGEERAKGNILERFSAQQFPDLHSELNLSSLELGDSALYFCASGESNTGELFFGEGSRLTVL.

This clonotype was picked up many times. V gene TRBV28 combines with J gene TRBJ2-3; no clear D. Germline CDR1 and CDR2: MDHEN and SYDVKM. The CDR3 is 13 residues long. The V end lost 7 bases, the J end lost 0 bases, and 8 bases lay between the germline ends. This CDR3 reads CASNLGSTDTQYF. CDR3 DNA: TGTGCCAGCAACTTAGGAAGCACAGATACGCAGTATTTT.

This clonotype was detected ten times or more. The chain couples TRBV12-3 or TRBV12-4 to TRBJ2-7; D not resolved. V was cut by 6 bases and J by 3 bases, with 12 bases left in between. This CDR3 has 13 residues. The CDR3 sequence: CASSPTRLYEQYF. For the CDR3, the DNA is TGTGCCAGCAGCCCGACTCGACTCTACGAGCAGTACTTC.

The gene calls are TRBV27 and TRBJ1-5, with 8 nucleotides matching TRBD1. CDR3 length equals 14 residues. The trim removed 3 bases at V and 6 bases at J, leaving 4 bases unmatched. Germline CDR1 and CDR2: MNHEY and SMNVEV (reference sequence). The CDR3 protein is CASSLAGGIQPQHF. The CDR3 DNA reads as TGTGCCAGCAGTTTGGCAGGGGGCATTCAGCCCCAGCATTTT.

This clonotype has at least ten counts. Written as DNA, the CDR3 is TGTGCCAGCAGCTCAGGGGAGGCAGGAAACACCATATATTTT. Residues: CASSSGEAGNTIYF. This chain uses TRBV6-6 with TRBJ1-3; D possibly corresponds to TRBD1 (6 bases). V was cut by 6 bases and J by 4 bases, with 13 bases left in between. This CDR3 region has 14 residues. Germline CDR1 and CDR2: MNHNY and SVGAGI (reference sequence).

The chain combines TRBV20-1 with TRBJ2-7; TRBD1 or TRBD2 may be the D gene (6 bases each). The CDR3 is 15 residues long. Trimming removed 3 bases at V and 3 bases at J, with 18 bases between. The germline V gene encodes CDR1 DFQATT and CDR2 SNEGSKA (reference sequence). CDR3 DNA: TGCAGTGCTAGCGGCCGGACAGTCGGGGGCTACGAGCAGTACTTC. Translated: CSASGRTVGGYEQYF.

The table lists this clonotype with many counts. CDR3 amino acids: CASSPHRAGELFF. The CDR3 DNA reads as TGCGCCAGCAGCCCCCACAGGGCCGGGGAGCTGTTTTTT. This sequence joins TRBV4-3 and TRBJ2-2, with D perhaps TRBD1 (6 bases). V lost 4 bases, J lost 6 bases, and 9 bases lay in between. This CDR3 is built from 13 residues. The germline gives CDR1 LGHNA, CDR2 YSLEER.